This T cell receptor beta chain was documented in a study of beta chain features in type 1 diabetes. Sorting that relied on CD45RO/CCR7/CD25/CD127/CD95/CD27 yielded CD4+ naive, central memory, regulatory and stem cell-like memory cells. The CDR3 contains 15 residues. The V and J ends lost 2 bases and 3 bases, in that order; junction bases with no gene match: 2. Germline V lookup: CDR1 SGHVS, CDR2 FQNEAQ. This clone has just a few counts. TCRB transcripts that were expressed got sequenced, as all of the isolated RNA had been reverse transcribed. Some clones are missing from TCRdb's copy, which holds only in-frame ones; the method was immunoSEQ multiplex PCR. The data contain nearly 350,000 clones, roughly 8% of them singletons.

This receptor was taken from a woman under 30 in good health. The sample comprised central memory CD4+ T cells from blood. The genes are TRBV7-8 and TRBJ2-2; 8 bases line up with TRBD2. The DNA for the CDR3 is TGTGCCAGCAGCTTACGGGGGGGCGACACCGGGGAGCTGTTTTTT. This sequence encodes CASSLRGGDTGELFF.